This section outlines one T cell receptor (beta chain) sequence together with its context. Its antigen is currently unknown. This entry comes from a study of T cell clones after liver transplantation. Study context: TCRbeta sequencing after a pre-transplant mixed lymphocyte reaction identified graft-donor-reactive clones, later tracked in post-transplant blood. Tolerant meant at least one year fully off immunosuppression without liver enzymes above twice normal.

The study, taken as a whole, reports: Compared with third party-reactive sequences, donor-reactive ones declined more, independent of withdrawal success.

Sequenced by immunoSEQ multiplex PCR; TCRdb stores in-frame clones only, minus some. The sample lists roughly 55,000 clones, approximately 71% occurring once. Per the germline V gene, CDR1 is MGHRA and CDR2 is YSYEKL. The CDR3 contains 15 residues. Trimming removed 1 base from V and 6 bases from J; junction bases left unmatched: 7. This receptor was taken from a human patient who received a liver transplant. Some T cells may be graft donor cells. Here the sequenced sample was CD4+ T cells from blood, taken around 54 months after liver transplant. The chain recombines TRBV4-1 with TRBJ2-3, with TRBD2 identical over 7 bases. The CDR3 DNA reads TGCGCCAGCAGCCAAGCGGGGCCGCGGGAGGATACGCAGTATTTT. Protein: CASSQAGPREDTQYF.